Listed below are T cell receptor beta chains from one sample, sequenced in a study of blood T cell repertoires in COVID-19. Produced via immunoSEQ multiplex PCR; TCRdb's table is partial and in-frame only. The table shows hundreds of thousands of clones, with 80% to 90% occurring only once. Sequencing input: PBMCs or T cells enriched from blood (not recorded which). All receptors derive from a man under 40 who had recovered from COVID-19. The CDR3 runs from the conserved cysteine through the conserved F or W. A D gene is named only where the DNA matches it firmly. The size of a clone is reported for some rows only, either as once, few or many, or as a class for expanded clones.

v_call: TRBV24-1
d_call: TRBD2
j_call: TRBJ2-7
clone_size: few
cdr3_aa: CATSASGAPYEQYF
cdr3_nt: TGTGCCACCAGTGCTAGCGGGGCCCCCTACGAGCAGTACTTC

v_call: TRBV6-4
d_call: NA
j_call: TRBJ2-3
clone_size: NA
cdr3_aa: CASFTRDKSTDTQYF
cdr3_nt: TGTGCCAGCTTTACCCGGGACAAAAGCACAGATACGCAGTATTTT

v_call: TRBV5-5
d_call: NA
j_call: TRBJ2-5
clone_size: NA
cdr3_aa: CASSWGGTRETQYF
cdr3_nt: TGTGCCAGCAGCTGGGGCGGCACCAGAGAGACCCAGTACTTC

v_call: TRBV28
d_call: NA
j_call: TRBJ2-1
clone_size: NA
cdr3_aa: CASSRSHNNEQFF
cdr3_nt: TGTGCCAGCAGCCGCTCCCACAACAATGAGCAGTTCTTC

v_call: TRBV28
d_call: TRBD1
j_call: TRBJ1-1
clone_size: NA
cdr3_aa: CASITQGDTEAFF
cdr3_nt: TGTGCCAGCATTACACAGGGGGACACTGAAGCTTTCTTT

v_call: TRBV10-3
d_call: NA
j_call: TRBJ1-4
clone_size: once
cdr3_aa: CAISEQEFNEKLFF
cdr3_nt: TGTGCCATCAGCGAACAGGAGTTTAATGAAAAACTGTTTTTT

v_call: TRBV19
d_call: NA
j_call: TRBJ1-1
clone_size: NA
cdr3_aa: CASGVISLNTEAFF
cdr3_nt: TGTGCCAGTGGAGTAATAAGCCTGAACACTGAAGCTTTCTTT

v_call: TRBV28
d_call: TRBD1
j_call: TRBJ2-1
clone_size: NA
cdr3_aa: CASSLGGQALEQFF
cdr3_nt: TGTGCCAGCAGTTTAGGGGGACAGGCCCTTGAGCAGTTCTTC

v_call: TRBV5-4
d_call: TRBD1
j_call: TRBJ1-1
clone_size: NA
cdr3_aa: CASSSGTGRNTEAFF
cdr3_nt: TGTGCCAGCAGCTCAGGGACAGGGAGAAACACTGAAGCTTTCTTT

v_call: TRBV27
d_call: TRBD1
j_call: TRBJ1-1
clone_size: NA
cdr3_aa: CASSLSGQVNTEAFF
cdr3_nt: TGTGCCAGCAGTTTATCGGGACAGGTGAACACTGAAGCTTTCTTT

v_call: TRBV3-1/TRBV3-2
d_call: TRBD2
j_call: TRBJ2-2
clone_size: NA
cdr3_aa: CASSLTAGTGELFF
cdr3_nt: TGTGCCAGCAGCCTAACAGCGGGGACCGGGGAGCTGTTTTTT

v_call: TRBV7-2
d_call: NA
j_call: TRBJ2-3
clone_size: NA
cdr3_aa: CASSPWGGSAADTQYF
cdr3_nt: TGTGCCAGCAGCCCTTGGGGAGGTAGCGCGGCAGATACGCAGTATTTT

v_call: TRBV6-1
d_call: TRBD1
j_call: TRBJ2-7
clone_size: NA
cdr3_aa: CASSEVPGQGYEQYF
cdr3_nt: TGTGCCAGCAGTGAAGTCCCGGGACAGGGCTACGAGCAGTACTTC

v_call: TRBV5-1
d_call: NA
j_call: TRBJ1-6
clone_size: NA
cdr3_aa: CASSFSDSQPPLHF
cdr3_nt: TGCGCCAGCAGCTTTTCGGACAGTCAACCGCCCCTCCACTTT

v_call: TRBV5-6
d_call: NA
j_call: TRBJ1-1
clone_size: few
cdr3_aa: CASKPTGLVLPNTEAFF
cdr3_nt: TGTGCCAGCAAACCGACAGGATTGGTGCTTCCGAACACTGAAGCTTTCTTT